This T cell receptor beta chain came from a study of blood T cell repertoires in COVID-19. Looking at the study overall: The study drew acute and convalescent COVID-19 samples from the United States, Italy and Spain. In each case, the material was cDNA or gDNA derived from T cells, B-cell-depleted T cells, or PBMCs.

The CDR3 spans 13 residues. Germline V CDR1 and CDR2: LGHDT, YNNKEL (reference sequence). Trimming shortened V by 2 bases and J by 7 bases, and 12 bases separated the two germline ends. Only in-frame clones appear in the TCRdb table, and some are missing; sequencing was by immunoSEQ multiplex PCR. The sample lists about 460,000 clones; about nine tenths were seen once. Recruits, aged about 18 to 90 years, lived in approximately 26 US areas. Participants' own reports of clinical history determined their cohort assignment. The V gene is TRBV3-1 (or the pseudogene TRBV3-2), the J gene TRBJ2-7; D might be TRBD2 (6 bases). This receptor was obtained from a woman in her fifties or sixties who had recovered from COVID-19. Sequencing was performed on PBMCs or T cells enriched from blood (not recorded which). This CDR3 is CASSQRGAWEQYF. The CDR3 nucleotides read TGTGCCAGCAGCCAACGCGGGGCCTGGGAGCAGTACTTC.